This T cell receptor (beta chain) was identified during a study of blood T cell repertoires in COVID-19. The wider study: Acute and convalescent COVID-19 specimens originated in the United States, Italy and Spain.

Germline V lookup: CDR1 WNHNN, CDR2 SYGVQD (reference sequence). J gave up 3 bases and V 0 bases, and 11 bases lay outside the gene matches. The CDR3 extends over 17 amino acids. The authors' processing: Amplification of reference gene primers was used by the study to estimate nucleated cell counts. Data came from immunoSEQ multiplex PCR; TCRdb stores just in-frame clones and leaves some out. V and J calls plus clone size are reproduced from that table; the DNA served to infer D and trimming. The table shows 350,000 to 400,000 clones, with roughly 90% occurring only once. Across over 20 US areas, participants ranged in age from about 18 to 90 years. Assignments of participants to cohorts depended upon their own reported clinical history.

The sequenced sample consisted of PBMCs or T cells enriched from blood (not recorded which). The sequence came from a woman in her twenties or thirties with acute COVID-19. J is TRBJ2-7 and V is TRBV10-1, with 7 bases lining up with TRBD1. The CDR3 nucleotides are TGCGCCAGCAGTGAGTCGACAGGGAGCGTCGGGTACTACGAGCAGTACTTC. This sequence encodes CASSESTGSVGYYEQYF.